Sequencing of this T cell receptor beta chain was carried out in a study of cytomegalovirus exposure and HLA in healthy donors (dated by TCRdb to about 2017). Turning to the overall study: An earlier analysis of 587 of the donors reported about 260 Gb of sequence data and approximately 120 million unique TCR beta sequences obtained from roughly 180 million T cells. The study aimed to test whether signatures of past pathogen exposure could be identified by cataloging public T cell receptors. The number of donors typed differed by locus, with about 629-630 for A, B, C, DRB1 and DQB1, about 500 for DQA1, over 600 for DPA1, and some 470 for DPB1. The study used immunosequencing to profile the T cell repertoires of about 670 subjects and linked those repertoires to cytomegalovirus serostatus. Because of strong linkage in the cohort, roughly five DR-DQ haplotypes were treated as single units for association and clustering. Of the approximately 400 genotyped donors, over 65% fell in the genetic ancestry cluster associated with self-reported Caucasian donors. Among about 400 genotyped donors of the cohort, an average of approximately 240,000 unique TCR beta nucleotide sequences was sequenced per donor, of which about 18% were non-productive. Donor age, sex, ethnicity and CMV serostatus were collected together with the repertoire data. All discovery cohort repertoires had been generated using a single sequencing platform. An earlier analysis of 587 of the donors used high-throughput TCR beta sequencing to judge whether each TCR beta V gene segment behaved as functional or pseudogenic. To predict cytomegalovirus infection status, the study brought together high-throughput TCR immunosequencing, statistical association of individual TCRs with disease status, and machine learning. HLA typing covered class I and class II loci at four-digit resolution. An early release covering 500 to 750 HLA-typed donors comprised approximately 290 gigabases of sequencing data and tens of millions of unique TCR sequences. To study patterns of TCR occurrence, a later analysis re-analyzed previously published TCR beta repertoires from 650 to 750 donors and added high-resolution HLA genotyping. A separate validation cohort of over a hundred different subjects was used in addition to the approximately 640-subject first cohort. In a later genetic analysis, genome-wide SNP genotypes for about three fifths of the 666 donors were used, and that subset was treated as a discovery cohort. The later analysis used no new phenotypic data to find candidate immune exposures, relying instead on TCR beta sequences and their occurrence across donors. Broad study findings and their caveats: The presence/absence analyses assumed that sequencing depth was roughly uniform across donors, and that assumption may not be true. In an earlier analysis of a few hundred of the donors, most TCR beta V segments were observed in productive rearrangements about 87% or about 30% of the time, broadly matching IMGT annotations. When HLA alleles, especially DR and DQ, strongly co-occurred, attributing TCR associations to individual alleles was difficult. In both the original and validation cohorts, the classifier was reported to diagnose cytomegalovirus status with high specificity and sensitivity. The authors suggested that the approach could potentially be extended to other disease states and immunological phenotypes. Because counts were too low, around 17 rarely observed V segments, including chromosome 9 orphons, were left out of the earlier analysis of 500 to 750 of the donors. A later analysis found that most CMV-associated TCR beta chains appeared HLA-restricted, with HLA associations seemingly driven largely by CMV exposure. For the cohort, immune exposure information was limited to CMV serostatus. A cluster of highly shared sequence variants was judged likely to be a technical artifact of the sequencing pipeline. In a later analysis, some 17,000 TCR beta sequences were associated with specific HLA alleles at a false discovery rate of 0.05. Several of the top co-occurrence clusters appeared to be linked to parvovirus B19, influenza, CMV and Epstein-Barr virus, according to a later analysis. Some IMGT-functional V segments, including TRBV6-2 and TRBV6-3, could not be told apart with the 87-base-pair reads, so those segments were excluded. The study gave a list of under 200 TCR beta chains associated with cytomegalovirus. In this cohort, only TCR beta chains were sequenced, and detectable features were limited by the absence of alpha or paired-chain data. V-gene and J-gene trimming of TCR beta chains was associated with a missense DCLRE1C variant in a later genetic analysis, and the association was replicated in an independent cohort. According to a later analysis, TCR association rates differed among HLA loci, with DRB1 alleles showing the most associated TCRs and HLA-C alleles showing the fewest. Because some donors lacked HLA typing at each locus, the association tests relied only on the typed subset. Most TCR sequences were seen in very few donors, while some public TCRs were found in many individuals. According to a later genetic analysis, donors in an Asian-associated ancestry cluster had fewer N-insertions in productive TCRs than the roughly 700-donor mean. Correlated functional status among segregating V segments might be attributable to linkage disequilibrium, but an unknown experimental factor could not be ruled out. A further reported finding was that TCR beta sequences accurately predicted the HLA-A and HLA-B alleles for most subjects in the first cohort. In a later analysis, HLA-associated TCR beta chains showed more clonal expansion and lower generation probabilities than non-associated chains that were equally common. In vitro tests confirmed that three of the cytomegalovirus-associated TCR beta chains recognize cytomegalovirus antigens.

The cohort consisted of fewer than 700 healthy bone marrow donors. All cohort members were sampled while nominally healthy, although unrecorded immune exposures were likely present. The donor was CMV seronegative and belonged to the group of more than 300 seronegative cohort members. Every donor gave a peripheral blood sample, and the peripheral blood mononuclear cells from that sample were used for TCR beta sequencing. The Qiagen DNeasy Blood Extraction Kit was used to extract genomic DNA from the blood cell samples. Concerning this clone itself: The clone's antigen remains unknown. No per-base quality is available; no much larger clone lies one base away.

Library preparation employed the immunoSEQ multiplex PCR assay. The multiplex PCR relied on a mix of 60 forward primers for TCR Vbeta segments and 13 reverse primers for TCR Jbeta segments. Amplification of the CDR3 region of rearranged TCR beta genes was performed with a multiplex PCR assay on genomic DNA. The Illumina HiSeq System was used to sequence the amplified TCR beta libraries as 87-base-pair reads. Turning to the authors' computational methods: A later analysis counted tens of millions of unique TCR beta chains across the 700 or so repertoires, and 9 million to 14 million of these chains were shared by at least two donors. Raw reads were error-corrected and collapsed into unique sequences with a nearest-neighbor algorithm that merged closely related sequences to remove PCR and sequencing errors. To assign V, D and J gene segments, CDR3 sequences were aligned to IMGT reference sequences. Each retained sequence needed at least a six-nucleotide match to both a V gene segment and a J gene segment. Rearrangements were called productive when the CDR3 lacked stop codons and stayed in frame with V and J; all others were non-productive. Following IMGT convention, CDR3 was defined as the stretch from the second conserved V-encoded cysteine to the conserved J-encoded phenylalanine. In an earlier analysis of around 570 of the donors, sequences lacking an unambiguous match to a single V gene segment were excluded. An earlier analysis of several hundred of the donors classified V segments as functional when productive rearrangements were above 56.7% and as segregating when the standard deviation between donors was above 5%. To diagnose cytomegalovirus status from the catalog of TCR beta chain sequences, a statistical classification framework was built. A later analysis assigned V and J genes by comparing TCR nucleotide sequences with IMGT/GENE-DB human TR gene sequences. Using the TCRdist pipeline, a later analysis assigned CDR3 sequences along with most-parsimonious VDJ recombination scenarios. In a later analysis, each TCR beta chain was defined by its CDR3 amino acid sequence together with its V-gene family, and reads without a unique V-gene family were excluded. As a way to deal with suspected cross-contamination and a sequencing artifact, a later analysis dropped approximately 590 nucleotide sequences that were highly shared and had low generation probability. A later analysis calculated a clonal expansion index for each public chain from normalized within-repertoire ranks of inferred template counts. In a later analysis, generation probabilities were computed using a VDJ recombination model fitted to out-of-frame rearrangements, and the results were checked against IGoR. In a later analysis, hypergeometric tests were used to score TCR-TCR, TCR-HLA and TCR-CMV co-occurrence, with a repertoire-size bias correction applied to TCR pairs. To estimate false discovery rates, a later analysis permuted the HLA or CMV assignments 20 times. In a later analysis, co-occurring TCRs were grouped with DBSCAN, and TCRdist sequence similarity was added when clustering was performed within HLA-allele-positive subsets. Repertoires with fewer than 30,000 or more than 120,000 public chains were left out of co-occurrence clustering, as were four to six repertoires with anomalous nucleotide sharing. TCRdb stores this immuneACCESS table with in-frame sequences only. Part of the clones is absent; in the studies checked, under half of the shortfall reflects unresolved V genes, and no reason is known for the rest. V and J calls and clone size are those listed in that table; D and trimming were worked out from the DNA. A total of under 200,000 clones appear in this sample, about three quarters of them only once. The ten biggest clones cover 4.5% to 6% of the sample.

From the cysteine through the phenylalanine, the CDR3 covers 13 amino acids. Just CDR3 DNA is preserved here, 39 bases in frame from base 1. For this chain, trimming is 7 bases at the V end and 5 bases at the J end, and the number of junction bases without a gene match is 1. The germline V gene provides CDR1 ENHRY and CDR2 SYGVKD. The rearrangement combines TRBV10-3 with TRBJ2-2; TRBD2 lines up with 10 middle nucleotides. The clonotype was recovered from a middle-aged man in good health and CMV-seronegative. Source material: PBMCs. The CDR3: CAIKRGGTGELFF. The base sequence is TGTGCCATCAAGCGGGGGGGGACCGGGGAGCTGTTTTTT.